This T cell receptor (beta chain) stems from a study of cytomegalovirus exposure and HLA in healthy donors. Study-wide context: Later analysis reported that the approximately 120 validation repertoires shared the platform of the roughly 680 first-cohort repertoires. Study-level findings and limits: High specificity and sensitivity for cytomegalovirus status were reported for the classifier.

Libraries were prepared by immunoSEQ multiplex PCR; TCRdb keeps only in-frame clonotypes and omits some of them. The sample includes 200,000 to 250,000 clones, 70% to 90% of them seen just once. In regard to this clone: Its antigen remains unknown.

This CDR3 has 15 amino acids. V gave up 0 bases and J gave up 4 bases; unmatched junction bases: 7. Germline assignment: CDR1 GTSNPN and CDR2 SVGIG (reference sequence). Sequenced material: PBMCs. The TCR originated in a woman younger than 30 in good health and CMV-seronegative. The chain has TRBV30 and TRBJ1-1, with 8 bases that match TRBD1. The CDR3 reads CAWSVAQGAGTEAFF. For the CDR3, the DNA is TGTGCCTGGAGTGTAGCCCAGGGGGCCGGCACTGAAGCTTTCTTT.